This TCR beta chain was observed in a study of shared clonotypes between healthy human individuals. V was shortened by 0 bases and J by 7 bases, with 5 bases between the two germline ends. CDR1 is SGHRS, CDR2 YFSETQ, per germline. CDR3 length equals 11 residues. This clone was counted once. What it recognizes is unknown. Whole-study findings and limits: The study found roughly 5% of naive CD4 clonotypes shared across a handful of donors.

The method was immunoSEQ multiplex PCR; TCRdb's version includes in-frame clones alone and lacks a portion of them. The sample gives about 2.3 million clones, 85% to 95% of which show up once; about 0.39% is in the top ten. This sequence was found in a man younger than 35 in good health. Some clones in this sample may be carry-over from other donors' samples. The chain couples TRBV5-1 to TRBJ2-7; D ambiguous. The sequenced sample consisted of naive CD4+ T cells from PBMCs. Documented subset: CD45RA+ positively selected. CDR3 nucleotides: TGCGCCAGCAGCTTGGAATCGGAGCAGTACTTC. Translation: CASSLESEQYF.